Below are 21 T cell receptor beta chains sequenced from a single sample in a study. The TRBV12-4/TRBJ1-2 clonotypes were amplified using barcode primers with ligated adaptors. One entry per CDR3 protein, called by TCRdb with MiXCR from the multiplex PCR reads. The table shows about 1,300 distinct CDR3 sequences, with 20% occurring only once. The sequenced material came from naive CD4+ T cells sorted from blood. Specified subset: naive CD4+ T cells, CD4+CD45RA+CD25-. The receptors come from a female donor with breast cancer.

This clonotype counts as medium-sized (0.01 to 0.1%). The chain couples TRBV12-3 or TRBV12-4 to TRBJ1-2, with TRBD1 identical over 8 bases. Trimming at V came to 5 bases and at J to 8 bases, leaving 10 bases not matched to a gene. The CDR3 length is 14 residues. The CDR3 bases are TGTGCCAGCAGTCCAGGACAGGGCACCGGCGGCTACACCTTC. This codes for CASSPGQGTGGYTF.

Regarding this clonotype: The junction departs from the called germline gene at one end, perhaps through a read error. The rearrangement links TRBV12-3 or TRBV12-4 to TRBJ1-2, with 9 positions matching TRBD1. The CDR3 is 15 residues long. The CDR3 bases are TGTGCCAGCAACCAACCGGGACAGGGCAACCATGGCTGCACCTTC. As protein: CASNQPGQGNHGCTF.

DNA for the CDR3: TGTGCCAGCAGTTCAGTCTTGCGGACAGGGGTTAACTATGGCTACACCTTC. The encoded protein is CASSSVLRTGVNYGYTF. This chain uses TRBV12-3 or TRBV12-4 with TRBJ1-2; 9 bases are a match to TRBD1. This CDR3 has 17 residues. V was clipped by 4 bases and J by 1 base; unmatched bases: 10.

This clonotype is deemed medium-sized. J is TRBJ1-2 and V is TRBV12-3 or TRBV12-4; no firm D call. Deletions cut 6 bases from V and 4 bases from J, with 18 bases between. This CDR3 has 15 amino acids. CDR3 residues: CASSFGVLRFYGYTF. The CDR3 bases are TGTGCCAGCAGCTTCGGGGTGCTGCGCTTCTATGGCTACACCTTC.

This clonotype was seen more than once but under ten times. The rearrangement uses TRBV12-3 or TRBV12-4 and TRBJ1-2; maybe TRBD1 (5 bases). CDR3 length: 14 residues. V lost 3 bases, J lost 3 bases, and 11 bases lay in between. The CDR3 is CASSLKGLDYGYTF. The DNA for the CDR3 is TGTGCCAGCAGTTTGAAGGGGCTAGACTATGGCTACACCTTC.

This clonotype was observed a few times. A much bigger clone sits one base away, suggesting this may be a read error. The chain employs TRBV12-3 or TRBV12-4 and TRBJ1-2; D is uncertain. The CDR3 has 14 residues. The V end lost 1 base, the J end lost 8 bases, and 14 bases lay between the germline ends. The CDR3 nucleotides read TGTGCCAGCAGTTTAGGTATGCGGGCCAGAGGCTACACCTTC. Amino acid sequence: CASSLGMRARGYTF.

This clonotype was observed a handful of times. This could be a read error, since a much larger clone is one nucleotide away. This chain connects TRBV12-3 or TRBV12-4 to TRBJ1-2; 8 bases fit TRBD1. The length of the CDR3 is 13 residues. The V segment lost 5 bases and the J segment 2 bases; nucleotides outside the gene matches: 1. The CDR3 loop is CASSRTGNYGYTF. The CDR3 DNA is TGTGCCAGCAGTCGGACAGGGAACTATGGCTACACCTTC.

This clonotype is labeled large (0.1 to 1%). The chain links TRBV12-3 or TRBV12-4 to TRBJ1-2, with D unclear. This CDR3 is 12 amino acids long. Trimming shortened V by 1 base and J by 2 bases, and 2 bases separated the two germline ends. CDR3 region: CASSLGNYGYTF. The CDR3 nucleotides are TGTGCCAGCAGTTTAGGGAACTATGGCTACACCTTC.

By sample fraction, this clonotype is medium-sized (0.01 to 0.1%). V and J are TRBV12-3 or TRBV12-4 and TRBJ1-2; no firm D call. This CDR3 comprises 12 residues. Trimming left V 4 bases short and J 5 bases short, with 8 bases between. The DNA of the CDR3 is TGTGCCAGCAGTTCGACCAAATATGGCTACACCTTC. It codes for CASSSTKYGYTF.

This clonotype qualifies as medium-sized. The gene calls are TRBV12-3 or TRBV12-4 and TRBJ1-2; TRBD1 agrees at 8 bases. The CDR3 sequence is 15 residues long. The V segment lost 1 base and the J segment 4 bases; nucleotides outside the gene matches: 5. CDR3 sequence reads: CASSLGTGNGYGYTF. CDR3 DNA: TGTGCCAGCAGTTTAGGGACAGGGAATGGCTATGGCTACACCTTC.

Points on this clonotype: One end of the junction fails to match germline, which may point to a read error. V usage is TRBV12-3 or TRBV12-4 and J usage is TRBJ1-2; perhaps TRBD1 as D (5 bases). CDR3 length: 13 residues. CDR3 bases: TGTGCCGGCAGTTTATTAAGGGGTGAGGGCTACACCTTC. It encodes CAGSLLRGEGYTF.

A remark on this clonotype: One base away lies a much larger clone, so this may be a sequencing read error. The chain is built from TRBV12-3 or TRBV12-4 and TRBJ1-2, with D hard to call. V dropped 3 bases and J dropped 7 bases, with 9 bases sitting between them. This CDR3 contains 12 residues. The CDR3 sequence is CASSFNGFGYTF. The CDR3 DNA follows: TGTGCCAGCAGTTTTAATGGCTTTGGCTACACCTTC.

This clonotype was seen more than once but under ten times. The chain recombines TRBV12-3 or TRBV12-4 with TRBJ1-2, with D unresolved. V was trimmed by 10 bases and J by 0 bases, leaving 15 bases between them. The length of the CDR3 is 14 residues. CDR3 loop: CANARTSTNYGYTF. In DNA form, the CDR3 reads TGTGCCAACGCGAGAACCAGTACTAACTATGGCTACACCTTC.

The chain links TRBV12-3 or TRBV12-4 to TRBJ1-2; D is unclear. V was pared by 8 bases and J by 3 bases, with 16 bases between. This CDR3 has 14 residues. CDR3 in amino acids: CASGRTGLDYGYTF. DNA of the CDR3: TGTGCCAGCGGTCGGACCGGACTGGACTATGGCTACACCTTC.

In its sample, this clonotype ranks as medium-sized (0.01 to 0.1%). The V call is TRBV12-3 or TRBV12-4, the J call TRBJ1-2; TRBD1 is a possible D gene (5 bases). The CDR3 covers 12 residues. The germline V and J ends were trimmed by 3 bases and 4 bases, with 6 bases remaining between them. The CDR3 bases are TGTGCCAGCAGTTTGACAGTCTATGGCTACACCTTC. Amino acids: CASSLTVYGYTF.

By share, this clonotype ranks as medium-sized. V usage is TRBV12-3 or TRBV12-4 and J usage is TRBJ1-2, with 7 bases lining up with TRBD1. This CDR3 is 14 amino acids long. With 6 bases clipped from V and 7 bases from J, the junction kept 11 bases outside the gene matches. Here the CDR3 reads CASSFRDSSRGYTF. In nucleotides, the CDR3 is TGTGCCAGCAGCTTCCGGGACAGCAGCCGTGGCTACACCTTC.

This clonotype has just a few counts. This chain joins TRBV12-3 or TRBV12-4 and TRBJ1-2; D gene uncertain. V lost 5 bases, J lost 8 bases, and 18 bases lay in between. This CDR3 spans 14 amino acids. This CDR3 is CASSLGSSRGGYTF. CDR3 DNA: TGTGCCAGCAGTCTTGGATCCTCCCGAGGAGGCTACACCTTC.

Worth noting for this clonotype: One junction end disagrees with the germline gene, perhaps due to a read error. CDR3 protein: CASRGEDHGHTF. Written as DNA, the CDR3 is TGTGCCAGCAGAGGCGAGGACCATGGCCACACCTTC. The chain recombines TRBV12-3 or TRBV12-4 with TRBJ1-2; D is unresolved. The CDR3 is 12 amino acids.

Concerning this clonotype itself: A much larger clone differs by one base, so this may be a read error. The chain carries TRBV12-3 or TRBV12-4 and TRBJ1-2; D is undetermined. The CDR3 is 15 residues long. Trimming removed 1 base from V and 6 bases from J, with 15 bases in between. CDR3 DNA sequence: TGTGCCAGCAGTTTAGAGAGCCGGGGAGTGGATGGCTACACCTTC. Its translation is CASSLESRGVDGYTF.

This clonotype is medium-sized (0.01 to 0.1%) by share. V and J are TRBV12-3 or TRBV12-4 and TRBJ1-2; D possibly corresponds to TRBD1 (5 bases). The CDR3 contains 14 residues. The germline V and J ends were trimmed by 6 bases and 5 bases, with 16 bases remaining between them. The CDR3 region has the DNA TGTGCCAGCAGGGCAAGTCAGGGAAGTTATGGCTACACCTTC. Its translation: CASRASQGSYGYTF.

This clonotype was picked up many times. At one end, the junction sequence differs from germline, possibly due to a read error. The chain has TRBV12-3 or TRBV12-4 and TRBJ1-2; TRBD1 might be the D (5 bases). The CDR3 length is 16 residues. In nucleotides, the CDR3 is TGTGCCTGCAGTTTAAGGGGTCAAGACAGATCCTATGGCTACACCTTC. This translates into CACSLRGQDRSYGYTF.